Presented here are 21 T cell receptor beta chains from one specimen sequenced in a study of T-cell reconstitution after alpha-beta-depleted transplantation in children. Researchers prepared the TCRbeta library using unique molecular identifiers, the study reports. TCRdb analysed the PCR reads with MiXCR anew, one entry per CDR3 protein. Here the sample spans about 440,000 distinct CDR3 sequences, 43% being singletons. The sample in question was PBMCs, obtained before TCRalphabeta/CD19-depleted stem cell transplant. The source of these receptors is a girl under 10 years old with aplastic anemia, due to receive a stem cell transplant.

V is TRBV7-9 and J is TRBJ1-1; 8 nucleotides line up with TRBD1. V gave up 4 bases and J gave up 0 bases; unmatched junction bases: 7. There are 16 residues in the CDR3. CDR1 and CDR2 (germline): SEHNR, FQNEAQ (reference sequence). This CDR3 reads CASSSRDRGLNTEAFF. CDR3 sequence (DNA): TGTGCCAGCAGCTCCCGAGACAGGGGATTGAACACTGAAGCTTTCTTT. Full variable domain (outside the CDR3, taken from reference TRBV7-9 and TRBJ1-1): DTGVSQNPRHKITKRGQNVTFRCDPISEHNRLYWYRQTLGQGPEFLTYFQNEAQLEKSRLLSDRFSAERPKGSFSTLEIQRTEQGDSAMYLCASSSRDRGLNTEAFFGQGTRLTVV.

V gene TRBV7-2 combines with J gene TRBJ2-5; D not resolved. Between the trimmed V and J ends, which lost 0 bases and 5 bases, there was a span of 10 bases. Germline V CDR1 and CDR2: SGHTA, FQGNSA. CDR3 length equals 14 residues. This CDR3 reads CASSLARGTETQYF. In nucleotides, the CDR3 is TGTGCCAGCAGCTTAGCGCGTGGTACGGAGACCCAGTACTTC.

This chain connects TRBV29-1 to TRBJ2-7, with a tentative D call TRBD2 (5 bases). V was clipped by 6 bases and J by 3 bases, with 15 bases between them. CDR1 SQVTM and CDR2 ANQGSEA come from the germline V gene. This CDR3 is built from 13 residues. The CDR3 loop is CSVAPGSDYEQYF. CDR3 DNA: TGCAGCGTCGCCCCGGGATCAGACTACGAGCAGTACTTC.

Here the CDR3 reads CSASTGTSINEQFF. In DNA form, the CDR3 reads TGCAGTGCCTCGACCGGGACTAGCATTAATGAGCAGTTCTTC. The chain carries TRBV20-1 and TRBJ2-1; 9 bases are a match to TRBD2. The CDR3 has 14 amino acids. Germline V gives CDR1 DFQATT, CDR2 SNEGSKA (reference sequence). Germline trimming cut 6 bases from V and 7 bases from J; bases unmatched to any gene: 10.

In DNA, the CDR3 is TGTGCCAGTAGTATTCCCGGGACAGGGAGGCCCACCACAGATACGCAGTATTTT. Protein product: CASSIPGTGRPTTDTQYF. The rearrangement uses TRBV19 and TRBJ2-3; the match to TRBD1 covers 9 bases. Unmatched junction bases numbered 12, after V lost 3 bases and J lost 2 bases. CDR3 size: 18 residues. The V gene's germline CDR1 is LNHDA and CDR2 SQIVND (reference sequence).

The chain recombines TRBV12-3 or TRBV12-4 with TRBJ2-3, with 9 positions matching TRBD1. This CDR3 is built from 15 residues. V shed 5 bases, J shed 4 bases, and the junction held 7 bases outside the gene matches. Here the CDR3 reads CASSPGQGQADTQYF. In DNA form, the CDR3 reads TGTGCCAGCAGTCCGGGACAGGGTCAGGCAGATACGCAGTATTTT.

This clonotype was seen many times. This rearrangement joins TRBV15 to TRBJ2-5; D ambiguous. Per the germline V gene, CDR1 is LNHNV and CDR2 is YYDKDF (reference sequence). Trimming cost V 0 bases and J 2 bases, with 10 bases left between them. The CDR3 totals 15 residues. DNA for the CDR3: TGTGCCACCAGCAGAGATCTGGGCAGGCAAGAGACCCAGTACTTC. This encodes CATSRDLGRQETQYF.

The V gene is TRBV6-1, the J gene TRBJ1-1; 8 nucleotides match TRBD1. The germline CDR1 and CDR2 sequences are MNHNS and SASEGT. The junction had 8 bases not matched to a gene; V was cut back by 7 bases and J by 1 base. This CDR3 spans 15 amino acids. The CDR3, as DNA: TGTGCCAGCACCCTTACGACAGGGGCGAACACTGAAGCTTTCTTT. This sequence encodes CASTLTTGANTEAFF.

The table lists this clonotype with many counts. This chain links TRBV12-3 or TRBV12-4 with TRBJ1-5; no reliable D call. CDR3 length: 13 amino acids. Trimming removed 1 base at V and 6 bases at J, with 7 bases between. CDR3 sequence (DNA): TGTGCCAGCAGTTTAGGGGAGGGTCAGCCCCAGCATTTT. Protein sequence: CASSLGEGQPQHF.

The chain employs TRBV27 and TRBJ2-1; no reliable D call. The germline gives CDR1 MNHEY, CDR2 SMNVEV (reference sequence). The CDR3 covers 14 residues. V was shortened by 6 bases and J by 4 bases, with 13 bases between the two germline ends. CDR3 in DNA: TGTGCCAGCAGGCTACCGGGCCCTTACAATGAGCAGTTCTTC. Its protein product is CASRLPGPYNEQFF.

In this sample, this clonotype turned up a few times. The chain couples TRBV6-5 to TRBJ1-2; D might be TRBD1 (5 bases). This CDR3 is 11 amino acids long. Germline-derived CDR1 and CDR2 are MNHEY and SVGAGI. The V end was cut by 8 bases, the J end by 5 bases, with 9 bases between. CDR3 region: CASGAGYGYTF. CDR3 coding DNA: TGTGCCAGCGGGGCTGGGTATGGCTACACCTTC.

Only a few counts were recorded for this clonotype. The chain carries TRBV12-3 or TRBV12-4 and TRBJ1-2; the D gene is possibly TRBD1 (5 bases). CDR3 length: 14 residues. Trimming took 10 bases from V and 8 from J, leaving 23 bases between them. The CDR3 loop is CATPILRGGVGYTF. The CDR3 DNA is TGTGCCACCCCTATTCTTCGGGGCGGGGTGGGCTACACCTTC.

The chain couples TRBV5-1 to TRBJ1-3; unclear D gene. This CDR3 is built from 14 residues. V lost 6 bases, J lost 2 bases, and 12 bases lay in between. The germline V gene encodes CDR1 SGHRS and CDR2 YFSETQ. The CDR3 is CASTDGVAGNTIYF. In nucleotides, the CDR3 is TGCGCCAGCACCGACGGAGTGGCTGGAAACACCATATATTTT.

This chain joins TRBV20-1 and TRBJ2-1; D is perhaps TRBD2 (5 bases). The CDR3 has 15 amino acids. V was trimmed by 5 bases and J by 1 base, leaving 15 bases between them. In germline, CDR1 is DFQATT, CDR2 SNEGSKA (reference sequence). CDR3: CSAHPAGGSYNEQFF. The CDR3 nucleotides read TGCAGTGCTCATCCTGCGGGTGGTTCCTACAATGAGCAGTTCTTC.

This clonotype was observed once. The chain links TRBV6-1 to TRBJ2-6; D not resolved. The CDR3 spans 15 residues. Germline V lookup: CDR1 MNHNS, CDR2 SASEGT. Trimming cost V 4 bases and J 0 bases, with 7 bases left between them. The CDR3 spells CASSVTLSGANVLTF. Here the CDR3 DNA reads TGTGCCAGCAGTGTGACCCTCTCTGGGGCCAACGTCCTGACTTTC.

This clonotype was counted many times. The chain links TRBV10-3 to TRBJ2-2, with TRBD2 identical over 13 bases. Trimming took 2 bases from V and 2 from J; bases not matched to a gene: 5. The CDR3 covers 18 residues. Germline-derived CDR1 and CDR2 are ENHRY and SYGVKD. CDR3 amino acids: CAISEPGLAGENTGELFF. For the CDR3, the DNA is TGTGCCATCAGTGAGCCCGGACTAGCGGGGGAAAACACCGGGGAGCTGTTTTTT.

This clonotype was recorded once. CDR3 in amino acids: CSLIPGGLLDTQYF. The CDR3 DNA sequence: TGCAGCCTAATCCCCGGGGGCCTTCTCGATACGCAGTATTTT. The chain links TRBV29-1 to TRBJ2-3; TRBD1 or TRBD2 may be the D gene (6 bases each). V gave up 8 bases and J gave up 6 bases, with 21 bases separating them. The CDR3 totals 14 residues. Germline V gene sequence: CDR1 SQVTM, CDR2 ANQGSEA.

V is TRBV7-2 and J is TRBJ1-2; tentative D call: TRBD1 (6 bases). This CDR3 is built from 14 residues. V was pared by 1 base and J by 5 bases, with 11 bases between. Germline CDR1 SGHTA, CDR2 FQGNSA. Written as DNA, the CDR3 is TGTGCCAGCAGCTTAGGCTGGACAGAATATGGCTACACCTTC. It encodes CASSLGWTEYGYTF.

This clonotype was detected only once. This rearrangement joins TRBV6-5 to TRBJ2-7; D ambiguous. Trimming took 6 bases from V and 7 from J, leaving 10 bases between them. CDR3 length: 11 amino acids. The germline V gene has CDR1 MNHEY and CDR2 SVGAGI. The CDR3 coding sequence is TGTGCCAGCAGATCCCTCCTAGAGCAGTACTTC. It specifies CASRSLLEQYF.

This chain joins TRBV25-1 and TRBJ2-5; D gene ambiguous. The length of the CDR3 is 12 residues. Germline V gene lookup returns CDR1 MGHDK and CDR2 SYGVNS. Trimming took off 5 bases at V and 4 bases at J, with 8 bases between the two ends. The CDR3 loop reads CASSRERETQYF. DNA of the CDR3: TGTGCCAGCAGTAGAGAAAGAGAGACCCAGTACTTC.

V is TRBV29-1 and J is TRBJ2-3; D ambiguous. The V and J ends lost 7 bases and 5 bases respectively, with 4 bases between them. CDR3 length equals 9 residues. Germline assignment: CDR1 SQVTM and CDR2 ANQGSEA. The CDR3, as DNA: TGCAGCGCGGGAGATACGCAGTATTTT. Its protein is CSAGDTQYF.